Included here is one T cell receptor (beta chain) sequence, with context. The CDR3 is made up of 13 amino acids. In germline, CDR1 is ENHRY, CDR2 SYGVKD. V lost 0 bases and J 2 bases, leaving 5 bases between the germline ends. DNA at around 210 ng, 25,000 to 35,000 T cell genomes, went into sorted-subset replicate PCRs. Per the authors' pipeline: Filtering differed because ImmunoSEQ produced junction-only sequences that carried no quality scores. Data came from immunoSEQ multiplex PCR; TCRdb stores just in-frame clones and leaves some out. The D gene and trimming were derived from the DNA, and the V and J assignments and clone size from that table. Among a few hundred thousand clones, 96% were seen once, and the ten largest hold approximately 0.32%. This sample is part of a study of shared clonotypes between healthy human individuals.

Sequenced material: memory CD8+ T cells sorted from blood. Subset described: CD45RO+ cells pooled with CCR7-negative TemRA cells. This chain connects TRBV10-3 to TRBJ2-7; D gene unclear. The receptor was isolated from a man aged 25 to 45 in good health. CDR3: CAISESMAYEQYF. The CDR3 DNA reads as TGTGCCATCAGTGAGTCGATGGCCTACGAGCAGTACTTC.